A selection of T cell receptor beta chains follows, all from one sample in a study of T cell responses to AZD1222 COVID-19 vaccine. Repertoires were generated with immunoSEQ multiplex PCR, while TCRdb's copy carries only in-frame clones and drops some. The profile shows 90,000 to 100,000 clones, around 89% of them singletons. Sequenced here: peripheral blood, sampled on day 0 of AZD1222 vaccination. The receptors derive from an adult in good health. CDR3s include the opening cysteine and the closing phenylalanine or tryptophan. D genes are given only for firm matches. Clone size appears in some rows only: once, few, many, or a class for an expanded clone.

>NA|TRBV7-3|TRBJ2-1|TRBD2
CASSLTPRTSGSNEQFF
TGTGCCAGCAGCTTAACCCCTCGGACTAGCGGGAGCAATGAGCAGTTCTTC
>NA|TRBV5-1|TRBJ1-2|TRBD1
CASKVGTGNNYGYTF
TGCGCCAGCAAGGTGGGGACAGGAAATAACTATGGCTACACCTTC
>NA|TRBV6-2/TRBV6-3|TRBJ2-4|NA
CASSYGSNIQYF
TGTGCCAGCAGTTACGGGTCAAACATTCAGTACTTC
>NA|TRBV4-3|TRBJ2-1|TRBD2
CASSQGLAGNEQFF
TGCGCCAGCAGCCAAGGACTAGCGGGCAATGAGCAGTTCTTC
>NA|TRBV24-1|TRBJ2-1|TRBD2
CATSDLPAGVSYNEQFF
TGTGCCACCAGTGATTTGCCGGCGGGAGTTTCCTACAATGAGCAGTTCTTC
>NA|TRBV20-1|TRBJ2-1|TRBD2
CSASESLAGVNEQFF
TGCAGTGCTAGTGAGTCCCTAGCGGGAGTCAATGAGCAGTTCTTC
>NA|TRBV5-1|TRBJ1-6|TRBD1
CASSWAGQGMNSPLHF
TGCGCCAGCAGCTGGGCTGGACAGGGGATGAATTCACCCCTCCACTTT
>NA|TRBV19|TRBJ1-5|NA
CASSAIDRPDQPQHF
TGTGCCAGCAGCGCCATTGACAGGCCTGATCAGCCCCAGCATTTT
>NA|TRBV6-1|TRBJ1-2|NA
CASSESVRSNYGYTF
TGTGCCAGCAGTGAATCGGTCAGATCTAACTATGGCTACACCTTC
>NA|TRBV19|TRBJ1-5|NA
CAAGRSNQPQHF
TGTGCCGCTGGACGGAGCAATCAGCCCCAGCATTTT
>NA|TRBV19|TRBJ2-7|NA
CASSIDHQGYEQYF
TGTGCCAGTAGTATAGATCATCAGGGCTACGAGCAGTACTTC
>NA|TRBV19|TRBJ2-5|NA
CARTGRKETQYF
TGTGCCAGAACCGGGAGAAAAGAGACCCAGTACTTC
>once|TRBV5-1|TRBJ1-2|TRBD1
CASSLTRDRGSSNYGYTF
TGCGCCAGCAGTTTGACCCGGGACAGGGGATCCTCTAACTATGGCTACACCTTC
>NA|TRBV20-1|TRBJ1-4|NA
CSASLNEKLFF
TGCAGTGCTAGCCTAAATGAAAAACTGTTTTTT
>few|TRBV4-2|TRBJ2-3|TRBD2
CASNQGLAGGDTQYF
TGTGCCAGCAACCAAGGACTAGCGGGGGGTGATACGCAGTATTTT
>NA|TRBV6-1|TRBJ1-2|TRBD1
CASSEASTGGGYTF
TGTGCCAGCAGTGAAGCATCGACAGGGGGTGGCTACACCTTC
>NA|TRBV19|TRBJ2-7|NA
CASSIAQSHEQYF
TGTGCCAGTAGTATAGCCCAGTCCCACGAGCAGTACTTC
>NA|TRBV5-8|TRBJ2-3|TRBD2
CASSLSGRGGRTSTDTQYF
TGTGCCAGCAGCTTGTCGGGGCGGGGGGGCCGGACTAGCACAGATACGCAGTATTTT
>NA|TRBV5-1|TRBJ2-1|TRBD1
CASSTGQGVNEQFF
TGCGCCAGCAGCACTGGACAGGGGGTCAATGAGCAGTTCTTC
>NA|TRBV5-1|TRBJ2-3|NA
CASGPGSADTQYF
TGCGCCAGCGGACCCGGCAGCGCAGATACGCAGTATTTT
>NA|TRBV23-1|TRBJ1-3|TRBD1
CASSHLPRDSPLVSGNTIYF
TGCGCCAGCAGTCACTTACCTCGGGACAGCCCGCTGGTTTCTGGAAACACCATATATTTT
>NA|TRBV9|TRBJ2-7|NA
CASSEHTGTPGAGSYEQYF
TGTGCCAGCAGCGAACACACCGGGACACCAGGGGCGGGATCTTACGAGCAGTACTTC
>NA|TRBV18|TRBJ1-1|NA
CASSPPSGESAEAFF
TGTGCCAGCTCACCACCGTCCGGGGAGAGCGCTGAAGCTTTCTTT
>NA|TRBV7-2|TRBJ2-1|TRBD1
CASSPGTGFNEQFF
TGTGCCAGCAGCCCCGGGACAGGGTTTAATGAGCAGTTCTTC
>NA|TRBV30|TRBJ2-2|TRBD2
CAWSVGSGASNTGELFF
TGTGCCTGGAGTGTGGGTAGCGGGGCTTCGAACACCGGGGAGCTGTTTTTT
>NA|TRBV15|TRBJ2-3|NA
CATSRGSGSQTDTQYF
TGTGCCACCAGCCGGGGGAGCGGCTCTCAAACAGATACGCAGTATTTT
>NA|TRBV6-5|TRBJ2-7|NA
CASSTGDSSYEQYF
TGTGCCAGCAGTACCGGGGACTCCTCCTACGAGCAGTACTTC
>once|TRBV24-1|TRBJ1-1|NA
CATSDLRDGLAFF
TGTGCCACCAGTGATCTCCGGGACGGACTAGCTTTCTTT
>NA|TRBV18|TRBJ2-3|NA
CASSRGSGYTDTQYF
TGTGCCAGCTCTCGAGGCAGCGGCTACACAGATACGCAGTATTTT
>NA|TRBV6-5|TRBJ1-2|TRBD1
CASSPGQGWGGYTF
TGTGCCAGCAGTCCGGGACAGGGGTGGGGAGGCTACACCTTC
>NA|TRBV6-5|TRBJ1-2|TRBD1
CASSYSNRGGYGYTF
TGTGCCAGCAGTTACTCGAACAGGGGTGGCTATGGCTACACCTTC
>NA|TRBV5-6|TRBJ2-7|NA
CASSLGRRTGEQYF
TGTGCCAGCAGCTTGGGCAGACGTACAGGGGAGCAGTACTTC
>NA|TRBV7-9|TRBJ2-1|TRBD2
CASSLASGGGSYNEQFF
TGTGCCAGCAGCTTAGCCTCGGGCGGGGGCTCCTACAATGAGCAGTTCTTC
>NA|TRBV5-5|TRBJ2-5|NA
CASSLGTPQETQYF
TGTGCCAGCAGCTTGGGGACTCCCCAAGAGACCCAGTACTTC
>NA|TRBV7-2|TRBJ2-1|NA
CASSPLWGPYNEQFF
TGTGCCAGCAGCCCCCTGTGGGGACCCTACAATGAGCAGTTCTTC
>NA|TRBV6-4|TRBJ1-5|NA
CASSPRAAYNQPQHF
TGTGCCAGCAGTCCCCGGGCAGCCTACAATCAGCCCCAGCATTTT
>few|TRBV5-1|TRBJ2-1|TRBD2
CASSAELAGGYNEQFF
TGCGCCAGCAGCGCCGAACTAGCGGGGGGATACAATGAGCAGTTCTTC
>NA|TRBV7-2|TRBJ1-6|NA
CASSLETGNSPLHF
TGTGCCAGCAGCTTAGAGACCGGAAACTCACCCCTCCACTTT